This T cell receptor (beta chain) was observed in a study of blood T cell repertoires in COVID-19. Study information: Acute-phase and convalescent COVID-19 samples originated in the United States, Italy and Spain. Nucleic acid was either cDNA or gDNA, and it came from T cells, B-cell-depleted T cells, or PBMCs.

V was clipped by 0 bases and J by 4 bases, with 12 bases between them. Looked up from germline, CDR1 is LGHDT and CDR2 is YNNKEL (reference sequence). The CDR3 consists of 15 residues. Per the original data handling: Estimates of nucleated cell counts were drawn from the amplification of reference gene primers. TCRdb's copy holds only in-frame clones and misses some; the assay was immunoSEQ multiplex PCR. V, J and clone size are those of that table, while D and trimming were read from the DNA. The sample consists of 130,000 to 150,000 clones, approximately 85% of them appearing once. The source material was peripheral blood. The TCR originated in a human donor with acute or convalescent COVID-19. The donor label of this sample is uncertain. The rearrangement uses TRBV3-1 (or the pseudogene TRBV3-2) and TRBJ1-2; a weak D match, TRBD1 (5 bases). The CDR3: CASSQEAGWFYGYTF. The CDR3 region has the DNA TGTGCCAGCAGCCAAGAGGCAGGGTGGTTCTATGGCTACACCTTC.